This T cell receptor beta chain was obtained from a study of cytomegalovirus exposure and HLA in healthy donors. Regarding this clone: What it recognizes is unknown.

Notes on the study in general: The finding came from a later analysis; first-cohort TCR clusters tended to co-occur in the roughly 110 validation repertoires. The study labeled approximately 150 TCR beta chains cytomegalovirus-associated. The study found most TCR sequences rare, yet found some public TCRs in many donors. Researchers reported that a few CMV-associated chains were confirmed in vitro as CMV antigen-specific.

This CDR3 contains 16 residues. Germline CDR1 is SGHTA and CDR2 is FQGTGA. Trimming pared 0 bases from V and 0 bases from J, leaving 9 bases between. Libraries were prepared by immunoSEQ multiplex PCR; TCRdb keeps only in-frame clonotypes and omits some of them. The table records 150,000 to 200,000 clones, 91% of them present only once. The chain is built from TRBV7-3 and TRBJ2-1; D call uncertain. The clonotype originates from a woman between 18 and 29 years old in good health and CMV-seropositive. The sample taken for sequencing was PBMCs. CDR3 in amino acids: CASSLTVYSSYNEQFF. DNA of the CDR3: TGTGCCAGCAGCTTAACTGTGTACAGCTCCTACAATGAGCAGTTCTTC.